The rows below give T cell receptor beta chains drawn from one sample of a study of CD8 T cells in ankylosing spondylitis. TCRdb re-derived calls from the 5' RACE reads in MiXCR, one entry per CDR3 protein. The sample includes about 240,000 distinct CDR3 sequences, around 7.8% of them seen just once. What was sequenced was blood, either unsorted or a sorted T cell fraction (not recorded which). The receptors come from a male donor with ankylosing spondylitis or in good health (not recorded which). Each CDR3 is given with its conserved first and last residue. Fields, in order: clone size, V gene, D gene, J gene, CDR3 DNA, CDR3 protein. A D gene is named only where the DNA matches it firmly. Clone size appears in some rows only: once, few, many, or a class for an expanded clone.

few	TRBV21-1	NA	TRBJ2-3	TGTGCCAGCACCCTAGGCCTATCTAGCACAGATACGCAGTATTTT	CASTLGLSSTDTQYF
NA	TRBV10-1	NA	TRBJ2-3	TGCGCCAGCAGTCGGACTACTATCGGGACGCAGTATTTT	CASSRTTIGTQYF
NA	TRBV4-3	TRBD1	TRBJ1-2	TGCGCCAGCAGCCAAGAGCGGACAGGGGGATTGGGAGGCTACACCTTC	CASSQERTGGLGGYTF
NA	TRBV5-1	NA	TRBJ1-3	TGCGCCAGCAGCGGGGACATCTCTGGAAACACCATATATTTT	CASSGDISGNTIYF
many	TRBV19	TRBD2	TRBJ2-3	TGTGCCAGTAGTTCGGGCGGGGGGCTTCGGACAGATACGCAGTATTTT	CASSSGGGLRTDTQYF
many	TRBV7-9	NA	TRBJ1-3	TGTGCCAGCAGAGAGCTGTCCAGCTCTGGAAACACCATATATTTT	CASRELSSSGNTIYF
NA	TRBV5-1	NA	TRBJ1-1	TGCGCCAGCAGCTTGGTGGCCCTGGGGTCGAACACTGAAGCTTTCTTT	CASSLVALGSNTEAFF
many	TRBV20-1	TRBD1	TRBJ2-1	TGCAGTTCTGCCGACAGGGATGAGCAGTTCTTC	CSSADRDEQFF
few	TRBV7-2	NA	TRBJ2-7	TGTGCCAGCAGCCCCAAGGCGACGGGGTTCTCCTACGAGCAGTACTTC	CASSPKATGFSYEQYF
many	TRBV3-1	NA	TRBJ2-7	TGTGCCAGCAGCCAAGCATGGGCCAGCTCCTACGAGCAGTACTTC	CASSQAWASSYEQYF